Listed here are 19 T cell receptor beta chains from one sample, sequenced in a study of chemoradiotherapy in HPV16-positive cancers. The data were produced by immunoSEQ multiplex PCR, yet TCRdb's version contains in-frame clones alone and is incomplete. Of approximately 23,000 clones listed, roughly 73% are singletons. This material was collected from a patient who underwent chemoradiotherapy. These receptors came from a human donor with HPV-associated anogenital cancer.

The V and J genes are TRBV7-2 and TRBJ2-1, with 12 bases aligning to TRBD2. Trimming took 3 bases from V and 7 from J; bases not matched to a gene: 4. The CDR3 contains 15 residues. Germline V lookup: CDR1 SGHTA, CDR2 FQGNSA. The CDR3 bases are TGTGCCAGCAGCTTCCTAGCGGGAGGGGTGAATGAGCAGTTCTTC. It translates to CASSFLAGGVNEQFF.

V usage is TRBV9 and J usage is TRBJ2-1, with D tentatively TRBD2 (5 bases). Germline assignment: CDR1 SGDLS and CDR2 YYNGEE. CDR3 length: 16 residues. V lost 4 bases to trimming and J lost 0 bases, with 14 bases between them. The CDR3 DNA reads TGTGCCAGCAGCCCGGGAAGTACACTCTCCTACAATGAGCAGTTCTTC. The encoded protein is CASSPGSTLSYNEQFF.

This clone was detected once. The chain uses TRBV27 and TRBJ2-5; 10 nucleotides agree with TRBD1. Matching the DNA end better, TRBJ2-7 makes the J call doubtful. This CDR3 has 15 amino acids. Germline CDR1 MNHEY, CDR2 SMNVEV (reference sequence). Here the CDR3 DNA reads TGTGCCAGCAGTCGCCCGGGACAGGGGTTGTACGAGCAGTACTTC. Translating gives CASSRPGQGLYEQYF.

This chain joins TRBV11-2 and TRBJ1-2; D may be TRBD1 (5 bases). The CDR3 sequence is 15 residues long. Trimming removed 5 bases at V and 4 bases at J, with 17 bases between. Germline assignment: CDR1 SGHAT and CDR2 FQNNGV. CDR3 protein: CASSRSRGYRYGYTF. CDR3 bases: TGTGCCAGCAGCCGAAGTCGGGGGTACCGCTATGGCTACACCTTC. Filled out from reference TRBV11-2 and TRBJ1-2, the complete variable domain reads EAGVAQSPRYKIIEKRQSVAFWCNPISGHATLYWYQQILGQGPKLLIQFQNNGVVDDSQLPKDRFSAERLKGVDSTLKIQPAKLEDSAVYLCASSRSRGYRYGYTFGSGTRLTVV.

The gene calls are TRBV27 and TRBJ2-2; D uncertain. Germline CDR1 and CDR2: MNHEY and SMNVEV (reference sequence). The CDR3 runs 11 residues. V dropped 7 bases and J dropped 2 bases, with 2 bases sitting between them. CDR3 protein: CASKNTGELFF. CDR3 DNA: TGTGCCAGCAAAAACACCGGGGAGCTGTTTTTT.

V is TRBV28 and J is TRBJ1-2, with D hard to call. Germline-derived CDR1 and CDR2 are MDHEN and SYDVKM. The CDR3 length is 14 residues. The V end lost 10 bases, the J end lost 2 bases, and 17 bases lay between the germline ends. The CDR3 bases are TGTGCCACCCAAAGGGAGGTGATAAACTATGGCTACACCTTC. Protein: CATQREVINYGYTF.

This clone appeared a single time. The chain combines TRBV19 with TRBJ1-1, with no clear D. The CDR3 loop spans 13 amino acids. The V end lost 2 bases, the J end lost 6 bases, and 10 bases lay between the germline ends. The germline gives CDR1 LNHDA, CDR2 SQIVND (reference sequence). This CDR3 is CASSIRRGAEAFF. The CDR3, as DNA: TGTGCCAGTAGTATACGGCGTGGGGCTGAAGCTTTCTTT.

A single count supports this clone. The chain couples TRBV27 to TRBJ2-6, with D uncertain. The length of the CDR3 is 14 residues. Germline assignment: CDR1 MNHEY and CDR2 SMNVEV (reference sequence). Trimming took off 8 bases at V and 0 bases at J, with 8 bases between the two ends. CDR3 DNA sequence: TGTGCCAGCGCACGGGCCTCTGGGGCCAACGTCCTGACTTTC. It specifies CASARASGANVLTF.

The chain recombines TRBV15 with TRBJ2-7, with a possible D match to TRBD1 (5 bases). The V gene's germline CDR1 is LNHNV and CDR2 YYDKDF (reference sequence). The CDR3 spans 15 residues. V lost 3 bases, J lost 0 bases, and 12 bases lay in between. CDR3 amino acids: CATSSRWTNSYEQYF. CDR3 in DNA: TGTGCCACCAGCAGCAGATGGACAAACTCCTACGAGCAGTACTTC.

The chain joins TRBV11-1 to TRBJ1-2, with D unresolved. The CDR3 spans 12 residues. V gave up 6 bases and J gave up 6 bases, with 11 bases separating them. The V gene's germline CDR1 is SGHAT and CDR2 FQDESV (reference sequence). The DNA for the CDR3 is TGTGCCAGCAGTCCTAACCGGGATGGCTACACCTTC. Amino acids: CASSPNRDGYTF.

This rearrangement joins TRBV19 to TRBJ1-2, with D perhaps matching TRBD1 (5 bases). The CDR3 contains 16 residues. V was clipped by 3 bases and J by 1 base, with 15 bases between them. The germline CDR1 and CDR2 sequences are LNHDA and SQIVND (reference sequence). CDR3 sequence: CASSMVSQGLNYGYTF. The CDR3 coding sequence is TGTGCCAGTAGTATGGTCTCCCAGGGACTTAACTATGGCTACACCTTC.

The V gene is TRBV7-2, the J gene TRBJ1-1; D gene ambiguous. V was pared by 5 bases and J by 5 bases, with 12 bases between. The CDR3 contains 13 residues. Germline CDR1 and CDR2: SGHTA and FQGNSA. The CDR3 nucleotides are TGTGCCAGCAGCCCTTACAAGGGAACTGAAGCTTTCTTT. Protein product: CASSPYKGTEAFF.

V is TRBV29-1 and J is TRBJ2-6; 7 bases fit TRBD1. The germline CDR1 and CDR2 sequences are SQVTM and ANQGSEA. The CDR3 runs to 16 residues. Unmatched junction bases numbered 4, after V lost 2 bases and J lost 0 bases. In nucleotides, the CDR3 is TGCAGCGTTGAATCGGGACAGCACTCTGGGGCCAACGTCCTGACTTTC. It is translated as CSVESGQHSGANVLTF.

The chain has TRBV15 and TRBJ1-5; D is undetermined. V lost 4 bases, J lost 4 bases, and 5 bases lay in between. Per the germline V gene, CDR1 is LNHNV and CDR2 is YYDKDF (reference sequence). The CDR3 contains 12 residues. The CDR3 loop is CATSKVNQPQHF. Written as DNA, the CDR3 is TGTGCCACCAGCAAGGTGAATCAGCCCCAGCATTTT.

This clone was seen a handful of times. The chain carries TRBV19 and TRBJ2-7; TRBD1 aligns across 9 bases. Germline CDR1 is LNHDA and CDR2 is SQIVND (reference sequence). The CDR3 is 15 amino acids. J lost 5 bases, V lost 5 bases, and 10 bases had no gene match. The CDR3 loop is CASSHAGQGRNEQYF. The CDR3 coding sequence is TGTGCCAGTAGTCACGCCGGACAGGGGCGGAACGAGCAGTACTTC.

This chain uses TRBV19 with TRBJ2-3, with 9 bases matching TRBD1. Germline V gene data show CDR1 as LNHDA and CDR2 as SQIVND (reference sequence). The V segment lost 6 bases and the J segment 11 bases; nucleotides outside the gene matches: 9. The CDR3 spans 13 residues. The CDR3 spells CASSPTGGSVQYF. In nucleotides, the CDR3 is TGTGCCAGTAGCCCAACAGGGGGCTCAGTGCAGTATTTT.

V usage is TRBV2 and J usage is TRBJ2-1; 9 nucleotides line up with TRBD2. Trimming took 8 bases from V and 9 from J; bases not matched to a gene: 11. The CDR3 runs to 14 residues. CDR1 and CDR2 (germline): SNHLY, FYNNEI. In DNA form, the CDR3 reads TGTGCCAGCGTGCGGGAGGGCCGGTGGCGTGAGCAGTTCTTC. Encoded protein: CASVREGRWREQFF.

V and J are TRBV6-1 and TRBJ2-3, with 10 bases lining up with TRBD2. This CDR3 spans 13 amino acids. V dropped 6 bases and J dropped 12; count of bases not matched to a gene: 9. Germline CDR1 MNHNS, CDR2 SASEGT. CDR3 DNA: TGTGCCAGCAGCGAAAGCGGGGGGGCCCTCCAGTATTTT. It specifies CASSESGGALQYF.

The chain recombines TRBV6-1 with TRBJ1-4; 8 bases map to TRBD1. CDR3 length: 14 amino acids. The V gene end was trimmed by 5 bases and the J gene end by 2 bases; junction bases not matched to a gene: 1. Per germline, CDR1 MNHNS and CDR2 SASEGT. CDR3 residues: CASSSGGTNEKLFF. CDR3 in DNA: TGTGCCAGCAGTTCAGGGGGCACTAATGAAAAACTGTTTTTT.